The 24 T cell receptor beta chains listed next were all sequenced from one sample in a study of cytomegalovirus exposure and HLA in healthy donors. PCR was performed using 60 Vbeta and 13 Jbeta primers. Clones were sequenced by immunoSEQ multiplex PCR, and TCRdb holds only the in-frame ones, with some missing. The sample shows fewer than 140,000 clones, roughly four fifths of them seen only once. Sequenced input: PBMCs. These receptors were taken from a male donor in good health and CMV-seropositive.

Written as DNA, the CDR3 is TGTGCCAGCTCACCAATTGAACTAGCGGGAGGGAGTACCGGGGAGCTGTTTTTT. This codes for CASSPIELAGGSTGELFF. This chain connects TRBV18 to TRBJ2-2; TRBD2 aligns across 13 bases. This CDR3 has 18 residues. The V gene's germline CDR1 is KGHSH and CDR2 LQKENI. The V segment lost 2 bases and the J segment 5 bases; nucleotides outside the gene matches: 8.

This chain joins TRBV14 and TRBJ2-7, with D perhaps matching TRBD2 (6 bases). Looked up from germline, CDR1 is SGHDN and CDR2 is FVKESK. V lost 3 bases, J lost 5 bases, and 29 bases lay in between. The CDR3 length is 19 residues. CDR3 sequence (DNA): TGTGCCAGCAGCCAGACATACGGAAGGAGGGCCGAGAAGGTCCACGAGCAGTACTTC. Residues: CASSQTYGRRAEKVHEQYF.

This clone appeared a single time. The chain employs TRBV9 and TRBJ2-1; D may be TRBD2 (6 bases). CDR1 SGDLS and CDR2 YYNGEE come from the germline V gene. Trimming removed 0 bases from V and 7 bases from J, with 11 bases in between. The CDR3 covers 14 residues. The CDR3 reads CASSVEGTLNEQFF. The CDR3 nucleotides read TGTGCCAGCAGCGTAGAGGGGACTTTGAATGAGCAGTTCTTC.

This clone was seen a few times. The chain recombines TRBV27 with TRBJ1-1, with TRBD1 as a possible D gene (6 bases). Trimming removed 3 bases at V and 2 bases at J, with 10 bases between. This CDR3 is 14 amino acids long. From germline, CDR1 is MNHEY and CDR2 SMNVEV (reference sequence). CDR3 sequence reads: CASSFKQGNTEAFF. CDR3 bases: TGTGCCAGCAGTTTCAAACAGGGAAACACTGAAGCTTTCTTT.

CDR3 nucleotide sequence: TGTGCCAGCAGTTTCGCCCAGGACAGGGGATATGGCTACACCTTC. This gives the protein CASSFAQDRGYGYTF. The chain employs TRBV28 and TRBJ1-2; 9 bases map to TRBD1. This CDR3 region has 15 residues. Germline V gene sequence: CDR1 MDHEN, CDR2 SYDVKM. The V gene end was trimmed by 3 bases and the J gene end by 5 bases; junction bases not matched to a gene: 7.

This clone was detected a few times. The V and J genes are TRBV7-3 and TRBJ1-6; D ambiguous. Germline assignment: CDR1 SGHTA and CDR2 FQGTGA. The CDR3 is 18 amino acids. V was clipped by 0 bases and J by 0 bases, with 12 bases between them. CDR3 in DNA: TGTGCCAGCAGCTTAACTCCTTTGTCGAGCTCCTATAATTCACCCCTCCACTTT. Protein product: CASSLTPLSSSYNSPLHF. The full variable domain, rest sourced from reference TRBV7-3 and TRBJ1-6, is GAGVSQTPSNKVTEKGKYVELRCDPISGHTALYWYRQSLGQGPEFLIYFQGTGAADDSGLPNDRFFAVRPEGSVSTLKIQRTERGDSAVYLCASSLTPLSSSYNSPLHFGNGTRLTVT.

The V call is TRBV5-1, the J call TRBJ1-6; TRBD1 agrees at 7 bases. J lost 0 bases, V lost 1 base, and 4 bases had no gene match. The CDR3 sequence is 17 residues long. The germline V gene encodes CDR1 SGHRS and CDR2 YFSETQ. The CDR3 is CASSLKGQNSYNSPLHF. Written as DNA, the CDR3 is TGCGCCAGCAGCTTGAAGGGACAGAACTCCTATAATTCACCCCTCCACTTT. The full variable domain, its missing parts supplied by reference TRBV5-1 and TRBJ1-6, is KAGVTQTPRYLIKTRGQQVTLSCSPISGHRSVSWYQQTPGQGLQFLFEYFSETQRNKGNFPGRFSGRQFSNSRSEMNVSTLELGDSALYLCASSLKGQNSYNSPLHFGNGTRLTVT.

This clone was seen only a few times. This chain connects TRBV18 to TRBJ2-1; TRBD2 matches 10 bases. The V segment lost 1 base and the J segment 3 bases; nucleotides outside the gene matches: 12. The germline V gene encodes CDR1 KGHSH and CDR2 LQKENI. This CDR3 spans 19 amino acids. The chain's CDR3 is CASSPQDKTSGTYYNEQFF. CDR3 DNA sequence: TGTGCCAGCTCACCACAAGACAAAACTAGCGGGACTTACTACAATGAGCAGTTCTTC.

The rearrangement joins TRBV11-1 to TRBJ2-7, with D tentatively TRBD2 (5 bases). CDR3 length: 12 amino acids. V was clipped by 4 bases and J by 3 bases, with 7 bases between them. Germline assignment: CDR1 SGHAT and CDR2 FQDESV (reference sequence). The CDR3 nucleotides are TGTGCCAGCAGCTCCCGGGACTACGAGCAGTACTTC. This gives the protein CASSSRDYEQYF.

The rearrangement uses TRBV19 and TRBJ2-3; 9 nucleotides agree with TRBD1. V shed 6 bases and J 6 bases; nucleotides not matched to a gene: 10. Germline V gene lookup returns CDR1 LNHDA and CDR2 SQIVND (reference sequence). This CDR3 has 15 residues. CDR3 residues: CASRNRDREGDTQYF. Written as DNA, the CDR3 is TGTGCCAGTAGGAACCGGGACAGGGAGGGGGATACGCAGTATTTT.

The chain combines TRBV19 with TRBJ2-5, with 10 positions matching TRBD1. The CDR3 is 17 residues long. V shed 4 bases and J 7 bases; nucleotides not matched to a gene: 15. Germline values: CDR1 LNHDA, CDR2 SQIVND (reference sequence). The CDR3: CASSTRWDRGSSMTQYF. The CDR3 DNA reads TGTGCCAGTAGTACCCGGTGGGACAGGGGTTCCTCCATGACCCAGTACTTC.

The rearrangement links TRBV7-9 to TRBJ1-1, with a weak D call TRBD1 (6 bases). CDR1 is SEHNR, CDR2 FQNEAQ, per germline (reference sequence). V shed 1 base and J shed 5 bases, with 11 bases lying between them. The CDR3 totals 14 residues. CDR3: CASSLDRVGTEAFF. CDR3 bases: TGTGCCAGCAGCTTAGACAGGGTAGGAACTGAAGCTTTCTTT.

This chain joins TRBV7-2 and TRBJ2-7; D perhaps matches TRBD1 (6 bases). CDR3 length: 14 amino acids. The V end was cut by 5 bases, the J end by 2 bases, with 13 bases between. Germline lookup yields CDR1 SGHTA and CDR2 FQGNSA. The CDR3 is CASSLSRDTYEQYF. CDR3 nucleotides: TGTGCCAGCAGCCTAAGCCGGGACACCTACGAGCAGTACTTC.

The chain couples TRBV4-1 to TRBJ1-1, with D unresolved. The CDR3 contains 16 residues. The V and J ends lost 2 bases and 1 base respectively, with 14 bases between them. The germline V gene encodes CDR1 MGHRA and CDR2 YSYEKL. For the CDR3, the DNA is TGCGCCAGCAGCCAACGCCTAGGAGGCCCGAACACTGAAGCTTTCTTT. Protein product: CASSQRLGGPNTEAFF.

The gene calls are TRBV11-2 and TRBJ2-7; 9 bases map to TRBD1. The germline V gene encodes CDR1 SGHAT and CDR2 FQNNGV. The CDR3 consists of 14 residues. V gave up 6 bases and J gave up 4 bases; unmatched junction bases: 7. The CDR3 loop reads CASRETGGGYEQYF. The CDR3 bases are TGTGCCAGCAGGGAAACAGGGGGCGGGTACGAGCAGTACTTC. Full variable domain (outside the CDR3, taken from reference TRBV11-2 and TRBJ2-7): EAGVAQSPRYKIIEKRQSVAFWCNPISGHATLYWYQQILGQGPKLLIQFQNNGVVDDSQLPKDRFSAERLKGVDSTLKIQPAKLEDSAVYLCASRETGGGYEQYFGPGTRLTVT.

The V gene is TRBV9, the J gene TRBJ2-3, with 9 bases lining up with TRBD2. The junction had 10 bases not matched to a gene; V was cut back by 4 bases and J by 4 bases. This CDR3 is built from 16 residues. CDR1 is SGDLS and CDR2 is YYNGEE in the germline V gene. The CDR3 bases are TGTGCCAGCAGCAAACTTCTAGCGGGGATTGCAGATACGCAGTATTTT. Protein: CASSKLLAGIADTQYF.

This chain links TRBV4-3 with TRBJ2-1, with 13 bases identical to TRBD2. Germline values: CDR1 LGHNA, CDR2 YSLEER. V was pared by 1 base and J by 9 bases, with 6 bases of the junction left unmatched. There are 16 residues in the CDR3. The CDR3 is CASSQVVGLAGVEQFF. The CDR3 bases are TGCGCCAGCAGCCAAGTAGTTGGACTAGCGGGGGTTGAGCAGTTCTTC.

The gene calls are TRBV6-5 and TRBJ1-1, with TRBD1 as a possible D gene (6 bases). The CDR3 covers 14 residues. V shed 6 bases and J shed 1 base, with 12 bases lying between them. In germline, CDR1 is MNHEY, CDR2 SVGAGI. In DNA, the CDR3 is TGTGCCAGCAGCTCACCGGGACAGAACACTGAAGCTTTCTTT. Protein: CASSSPGQNTEAFF.

This clone showed up just a few times. The chain couples TRBV5-1 to TRBJ1-5; D remains unclear. The CDR3 contains 16 residues. Germline CDR1 SGHRS, CDR2 YFSETQ. V lost 4 bases, J lost 2 bases, and 16 bases lay in between. In DNA, the CDR3 is TGCGCCAGCAGCCAGGATCCGGTTGTCGGCAATCAGCCCCAGCATTTT. Its translation: CASSQDPVVGNQPQHF.

V gene TRBV7-9 combines with J gene TRBJ2-7; the D gene is possibly TRBD1 (6 bases). The CDR3 contains 14 residues. Trimming stripped 5 bases from V and 3 bases from J, with 14 bases between. Germline CDR1 is SEHNR and CDR2 is FQNEAQ (reference sequence). The CDR3 DNA follows: TGTGCCAGCAGCCTCCCAGGGACAAACTACGAGCAGTACTTC. It specifies CASSLPGTNYEQYF.

This sequence joins TRBV30 and TRBJ1-2, with D perhaps matching TRBD1 (5 bases). The CDR3 has 14 amino acids. V lost 4 bases, J lost 1 base, and 13 bases lay in between. Germline V gene data show CDR1 as GTSNPN and CDR2 as SVGIG (reference sequence). The CDR3 sequence is CAWMDWGGNYGYTF. The CDR3 DNA reads TGTGCCTGGATGGATTGGGGGGGTAACTATGGCTACACCTTC.

V usage is TRBV28 and J usage is TRBJ1-2, with a possible D match to TRBD1 (6 bases). Germline CDR1 and CDR2: MDHEN and SYDVKM. Trimming stripped 2 bases from V and 8 bases from J, with 15 bases between. CDR3 size: 14 residues. Written as DNA, the CDR3 is TGTGCCAGCAGTTTACGGTGGGGGCCGGGGGGCTACACCTTC. Its translation is CASSLRWGPGGYTF.

The rearrangement uses TRBV20-1 and TRBJ2-3, with D unclear. This CDR3 has 11 amino acids. The germline gives CDR1 DFQATT, CDR2 SNEGSKA (reference sequence). V was cut by 3 bases and J by 2 bases, with 3 bases left in between. This chain's CDR3 is CSASYTDTQYF. The CDR3 DNA sequence: TGCAGTGCTAGTTACACAGATACGCAGTATTTT.

V usage is TRBV2 and J usage is TRBJ2-1; possible D gene TRBD1, 5 bases. The length of the CDR3 is 15 residues. The germline V gene has CDR1 SNHLY and CDR2 FYNNEI. The ends were cut back, 1 base at V and 2 bases at J, with 9 bases in the middle. CDR3 protein: CASSEGTNPYNEQFF. For the CDR3, the DNA is TGTGCCAGCAGTGAAGGGACAAATCCCTACAATGAGCAGTTCTTC.